This T cell receptor (beta chain) derives from a study of T-cell reconstitution after alpha-beta-depleted transplantation in children. Germline V lookup: CDR1 MNHNS, CDR2 SASEGT. Trimming cost V 5 bases and J 4 bases; bases outside gene matches: 6. The CDR3 has 14 amino acids. Construction of the TCRbeta library involved unique molecular identifiers. MiXCR was run by TCRdb on the PCR reads, yielding one entry per CDR3 protein. The sample yields about 480,000 distinct CDR3 sequences, around 13% seen once. This clonotype appeared a few times. The chain carries TRBV6-1 and TRBJ2-7; TRBD2 matches at 9 bases. The receptor was isolated from a human donor who donated a stem cell graft to a child with combined immunodeficiency. The material was PBMCs from the stem cell graft donor, obtained from the stem cell graft. The CDR3 region is CASSKGSGSYEQYF. The CDR3 DNA follows: TGTGCCAGCAGTAAAGGTAGCGGGAGTTACGAGCAGTACTTC.